One T cell receptor beta chain is described in this entry. Its specificity is not known. This sample is part of a study of cytomegalovirus exposure and HLA in healthy donors. PCR amplification relied on 60 Vbeta primers (plus 13 Jbeta primers). Data came from immunoSEQ multiplex PCR; TCRdb stores just in-frame clones and leaves some out. Of approximately 75,000 clones listed, approximately 70% are singletons. Notes on the study in general: Cytomegalovirus association was assigned to around 150 TCR beta chains.

The TCR was taken from a man aged 35 to 55 in good health and CMV-seropositive. Sequences were obtained from PBMCs.

CDR3 region: CASSFGTGTDGYTF. The CDR3 nucleotides read TGCGCCAGCAGCTTCGGGACAGGGACAGATGGCTACACCTTC. The V call is TRBV5-1, the J call TRBJ1-2; 9 positions match TRBD1. The V and J ends lost 2 bases and 6 bases, in that order; junction bases with no gene match: 5. CDR3 length equals 14 residues. Germline V lookup: CDR1 SGHRS, CDR2 YFSETQ. Complete variable domain (other parts from reference TRBV5-1 and TRBJ1-2): KAGVTQTPRYLIKTRGQQVTLSCSPISGHRSVSWYQQTPGQGLQFLFEYFSETQRNKGNFPGRFSGRQFSNSRSEMNVSTLELGDSALYLCASSFGTGTDGYTFGSGTRLTVV.